This note documents a single TCR beta chain sequence. Assay: immunoSEQ multiplex PCR; the TCRdb copy retains only in-frame clones and omits some. Of about 160,000 clones listed, roughly 84% were seen once; the top ten hold under 6.5%. Seattle participants joined during active infection and were tracked over time. The data belong to a study of blood T cell repertoires in COVID-19. Background on the study: Acute-phase and convalescent COVID-19 samples originated in the United States, Italy and Spain. In each case, the material was cDNA or gDNA derived from T cells, B-cell-depleted T cells, or PBMCs.

The CDR3 is 17 residues long. The chain carries TRBV21-1 and TRBJ2-4; the table's D call TRBD1 went unverified against the DNA. TRBV21-1 has pseudogene status. The sequencing sample was made of peripheral blood. The clonotype originates from a woman in her fifties or sixties with COVID-19, enrolled during active disease. As DNA, the CDR3 is TGTGCCAGCAGCAAGACAGGAATAGACCTAGCCAAAAACATTCAGTACTTC. The encoded protein is CASSKTGIDLAKNIQYF.